Listed below are T cell receptor beta chains from one sample, sequenced in a study of T-cell reconstitution after alpha-beta-depleted transplantation in children. TCRdb redid the calling of the PCR reads with MiXCR, one entry per CDR3 protein. The sample records about 500,000 distinct CDR3 sequences, around a third being singletons. Source: PBMCs from the stem cell graft donor, taken from the stem cell graft. The receptor source for this set is a human donor who donated a stem cell graft to a child with aplastic anemia. Both conserved end residues are part of each CDR3. The D gene is left open where the match is weak. Clone size is stated in some rows and not others, as once, few, many or a class when expanded.

TRBV5-1	few	TRBD2	TRBJ2-3	CASSLSIAGETDTQYF	TGCGCCAGCAGCTTGTCCATAGCGGGAGAAACAGATACGCAGTATTTT
TRBV20-1	NA	NA	TRBJ2-7	CSAEGPGPGEQYF	TGCAGTGCCGAAGGGCCAGGGCCGGGCGAGCAGTACTTC
TRBV7-9	NA	TRBD2	TRBJ2-5	CASSRPSGSKETQYF	TGTGCCAGCAGCCGTCCTAGCGGGAGCAAAGAGACCCAGTACTTC
TRBV5-6	once	NA	TRBJ1-1	CASSLTFTNTEAFF	TGTGCCAGCAGCTTAACATTTACGAACACTGAAGCTTTCTTT
TRBV20-1	few	NA	TRBJ2-1	CSARGGLERSELNEQFF	TGCAGTGCTAGAGGGGGTCTGGAGCGTTCCGAGCTCAATGAGCAGTTCTTC
TRBV6-2/TRBV6-3	few	NA	TRBJ1-1	CASQTGFTEAFF	TGTGCCAGCCAAACAGGGTTCACTGAAGCTTTCTTT
TRBV5-1	NA	TRBD1	TRBJ1-1	CASSLAGQGTEAFF	TGCGCCAGCAGCTTGGCCGGACAGGGCACTGAAGCTTTCTTT
TRBV6-1	NA	NA	TRBJ1-1	CASSEQGHTEAFF	TGTGCCAGCAGTGAACAGGGCCACACTGAAGCTTTCTTT
TRBV15	few	NA	TRBJ1-4	CATSREERGVWEKLFF	TGTGCCACCAGCAGAGAGGAAAGGGGAGTATGGGAAAAACTGTTTTTT
TRBV20-1	few	NA	TRBJ2-1	CSANERPVSYNEQFF	TGCAGTGCTAATGAACGGCCAGTAAGCTACAATGAGCAGTTCTTC
TRBV19	NA	TRBD1	TRBJ2-5	CTSSLKGPGQGSETQYF	TGTACCAGTAGTCTCAAAGGCCCGGGACAGGGGAGTGAGACCCAGTACTTC
TRBV4-3	NA	NA	TRBJ1-4	CASSPWGADEKLFF	TGCGCCAGCAGCCCATGGGGGGCGGATGAAAAACTGTTTTTT
TRBV28	NA	TRBD1	TRBJ1-5	CASLQGDGNQPQHF	TGTGCCAGTTTACAGGGGGATGGCAATCAGCCCCAGCATTTT
TRBV12-3/TRBV12-4	NA	NA	TRBJ1-2	CASSLATHYGYTF	TGTGCCAGCAGTTTGGCGACACACTATGGCTACACCTTC
TRBV18	few	NA	TRBJ1-5	CASSPRGTRNQPQHF	TGTGCCAGCTCACCCCGGGGGACACGCAATCAGCCCCAGCATTTT
TRBV18	NA	NA	TRBJ1-1	CASAFWANTEAFF	TGTGCCAGCGCCTTTTGGGCGAACACTGAAGCTTTCTTT
TRBV12-3/TRBV12-4	many	NA	TRBJ2-3	CASSLGGPDTQYF	TGTGCCAGCAGTTTAGGAGGGCCAGATACGCAGTATTTT
TRBV12-3/TRBV12-4	many	NA	TRBJ2-3	CASSLPGRFWYF	TGTGCCAGCAGTTTACCTGGGAGATTTTGGTATTTT
TRBV7-9	few	NA	TRBJ2-1	CASSSLPRLSNEQFF	TGTGCCAGCAGCTCCCTCCCGCGACTCTCAAATGAGCAGTTCTTC
TRBV4-2	few	NA	TRBJ2-7	CASSQGLEFGEQYF	TGTGCCAGCAGCCAAGGACTTGAGTTTGGTGAGCAGTACTTC
TRBV30	NA	NA	TRBJ2-4	CAWSVSELAKNIQYF	TGTGCCTGGAGTGTTTCGGAGTTAGCCAAAAACATTCAGTACTTC
TRBV12-3/TRBV12-4	NA	TRBD1	TRBJ1-2	CASSPRRQGRSYGYTF	TGTGCCAGCAGTCCCCGCAGACAGGGTAGATCGTATGGCTACACCTTC
TRBV7-2	many	TRBD2	TRBJ2-2	CASSFSQRGGGELFF	TGTGCCAGCAGCTTTTCCCAACGGGGGGGCGGGGAGCTGTTTTTT
TRBV12-3/TRBV12-4	few	NA	TRBJ1-1	CASSLGRSSEAFF	TGTGCCAGCAGTTTAGGGAGGAGCTCTGAAGCTTTCTTT
TRBV7-9	NA	TRBD1	TRBJ1-5	CASSFISGQGHQPQHF	TGTGCCAGCAGCTTCATCTCGGGACAGGGGCATCAGCCCCAGCATTTT
TRBV6-5	NA	TRBD1	TRBJ2-3	CASSYSTGIRDTQYF	TGTGCCAGCAGTTACTCGACAGGGATCAGAGATACGCAGTATTTT
TRBV2	once	NA	TRBJ2-1	CASSDMYEQFF	TGTGCCAGCAGTGATATGTATGAGCAGTTCTTC
TRBV9	many	NA	TRBJ1-1	CASSVTENTEAFF	TGTGCCAGCAGTGTTACAGAGAACACTGAAGCTTTCTTT
TRBV29-1	few	TRBD1	TRBJ1-2	CSDADRGLGYTF	TGCAGCGACGCGGACAGGGGGCTAGGCTACACCTTC
TRBV4-3	few	NA	TRBJ2-5	CASSQGFAETQYF	TGCGCCAGCAGCCAAGGTTTCGCGGAGACCCAGTACTTC
TRBV15	NA	TRBD2	TRBJ2-5	CATSRARLAGPQETQYF	TGTGCCACCAGCAGAGCGCGGCTAGCGGGCCCTCAAGAGACCCAGTACTTC
TRBV10-3	NA	NA	TRBJ1-6	CAISESGGPLHF	TGTGCCATCAGTGAGTCGGGGGGGCCCCTCCACTTT
TRBV24-1	few	TRBD1	TRBJ2-5	CATSDSSTGRETQYF	TGTGCCACCAGTGATTCTTCGACAGGGAGAGAGACCCAGTACTTC
TRBV7-2	NA	TRBD2	TRBJ2-3	CASSSLAGARGTQYF	TGTGCCAGCAGCTCCTTAGCGGGGGCAAGGGGGACGCAGTATTTT
TRBV5-6	few	NA	TRBJ1-4	CASSLVNTRDEKLFF	TGTGCCAGCAGCTTGGTTAATACGAGGGATGAAAAACTGTTTTTT
TRBV28	NA	TRBD1	TRBJ1-2	CASSLTDRGDYGYTF	TGTGCCAGCAGCCTGACCGACAGGGGGGACTATGGCTACACCTTC
TRBV12-3/TRBV12-4	NA	NA	TRBJ2-3	CASSFYTNTQYF	TGTGCCAGCAGTTTTTATACGAATACGCAGTATTTT
TRBV20-1	NA	TRBD1	TRBJ2-5	CSANPGTGGGETQYF	TGCAGTGCTAACCCAGGGACAGGGGGCGGTGAGACCCAGTACTTC
TRBV5-1	few	TRBD2	TRBJ2-3	CASSFPGGADTQYF	TGCGCCAGCAGCTTTCCGGGAGGCGCAGATACGCAGTATTTT
TRBV12-3/TRBV12-4	few	NA	TRBJ1-2	CASSTRANYGYTF	TGTGCCAGCAGCACCAGGGCTAACTATGGCTACACCTTC
TRBV6-1	NA	TRBD1	TRBJ2-3	CASSDQTGWATDTQYF	TGTGCCAGCAGTGATCAGACAGGGTGGGCCACAGATACGCAGTATTTT
TRBV5-6	few	TRBD1	TRBJ1-1	CASSPRQGWSTEAFF	TGTGCCAGCAGCCCACGACAGGGGTGGTCCACTGAAGCTTTCTTT